This TCR beta chain was recorded in a study of response to subunit inactivated influenza vaccine. Remarks on this clonotype: Germline is not matched at one junction end, which may reflect a read error.

Germline assignment: CDR1 KGHDR and CDR2 SFDVKD. CDR3 length: 11 residues. Each CDR3 protein gets one entry after TCRdb re-called the RT-PCR reads with MiXCR. The table shows just over 300,000 distinct CDR3 sequences, with about 20% occurring only once. V gene TRBV24-1 combines with J gene TRBJ2-7; D unclear. Sequencing was performed on PBMCs from blood, taken less than 22 months after vaccination. This clonotype was sampled from a man between 45 and 75 years old who received an inactivated influenza vaccine. The CDR3 spells CATSALDEQYF. CDR3 sequence (DNA): TGTGCCACTAGTGCCCTTGACGAGCAGTACTTC.